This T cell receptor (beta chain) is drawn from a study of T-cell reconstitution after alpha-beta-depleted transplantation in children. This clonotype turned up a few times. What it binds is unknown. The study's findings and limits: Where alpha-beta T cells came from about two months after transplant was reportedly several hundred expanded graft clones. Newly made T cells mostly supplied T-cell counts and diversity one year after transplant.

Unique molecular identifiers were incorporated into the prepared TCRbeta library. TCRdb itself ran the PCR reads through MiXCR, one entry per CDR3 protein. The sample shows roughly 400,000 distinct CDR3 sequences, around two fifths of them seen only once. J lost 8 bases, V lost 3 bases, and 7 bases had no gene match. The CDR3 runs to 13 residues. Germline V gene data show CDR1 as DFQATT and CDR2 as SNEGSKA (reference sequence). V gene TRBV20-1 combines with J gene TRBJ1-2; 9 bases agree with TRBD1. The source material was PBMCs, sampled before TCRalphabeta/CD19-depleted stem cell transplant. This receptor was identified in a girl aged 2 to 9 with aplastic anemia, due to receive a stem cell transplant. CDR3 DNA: TGCAGTGCTAGGGGGGACAGGGAGAAAGGCTACACCTTC. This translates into CSARGDREKGYTF.